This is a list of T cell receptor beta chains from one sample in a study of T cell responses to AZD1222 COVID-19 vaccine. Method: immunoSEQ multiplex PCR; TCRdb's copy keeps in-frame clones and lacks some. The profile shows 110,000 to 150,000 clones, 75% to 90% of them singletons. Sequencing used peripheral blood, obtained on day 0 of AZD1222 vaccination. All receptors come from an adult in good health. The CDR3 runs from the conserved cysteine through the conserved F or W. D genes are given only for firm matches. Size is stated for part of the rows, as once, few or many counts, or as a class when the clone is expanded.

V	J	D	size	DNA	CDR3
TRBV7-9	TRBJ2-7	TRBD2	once	TGTGCCAGCAGCGTTAGCGGGGCAGCCTCCTACGAGCAGTACTTC	CASSVSGAASYEQYF
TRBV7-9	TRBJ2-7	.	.	TGTGCCAGCAGCTTACTCCTTAGGGATGGGAGCTCCTACGAGCAGTACTTC	CASSLLLRDGSSYEQYF
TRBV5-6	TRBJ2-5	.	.	TGTGCCAGCAGCTTGCCCGCCGGGCTTCAAGAGACCCAGTACTTC	CASSLPAGLQETQYF
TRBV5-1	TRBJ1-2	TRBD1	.	TGCGCCAGCAGCCGGGACAGCACATATGGCTACACCTTC	CASSRDSTYGYTF
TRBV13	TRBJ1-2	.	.	TGTGCCAGCAGCTCCCGAGGAGGGGGGTACTATGGCTACACCTTC	CASSSRGGGYYGYTF
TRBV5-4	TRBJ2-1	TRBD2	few	TGTGCCAGCAGCGACCGGGAAGGTAGCGGGCACAATGAGCAGTTCTTC	CASSDREGSGHNEQFF
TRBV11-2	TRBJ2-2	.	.	TGTGCCAGCAGCTTTGGTTTCAGATCGAACACCGGGGAGCTGTTTTTT	CASSFGFRSNTGELFF
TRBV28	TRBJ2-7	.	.	TGTGCCAGCAGTTTATTCAGGGCTACAGGGACGTACGAGCAGTACTTC	CASSLFRATGTYEQYF
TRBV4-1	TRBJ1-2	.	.	TGCGCCAGCAGCAGTGCCTGGGGCTACACCTTC	CASSSAWGYTF
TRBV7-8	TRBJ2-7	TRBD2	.	TGTGCCAGCAGCCCGTGGACTAGCGGGAGCTACGAGCAGTACTTC	CASSPWTSGSYEQYF
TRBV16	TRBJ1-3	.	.	TGTGCCAGCAGCCAATCGGCAGGGCCTGGAAACACCATATATTTT	CASSQSAGPGNTIYF
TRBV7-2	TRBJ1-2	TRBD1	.	TGTGCCAGCAGCATAGGTGGGACAGCTGGTGGCTACACCTTC	CASSIGGTAGGYTF
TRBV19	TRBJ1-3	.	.	TGTGCCAGTAGTATCAGGCTTCCGGGAAACACCATATATTTT	CASSIRLPGNTIYF
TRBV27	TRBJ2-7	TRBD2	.	TGTGCCAGCGTGGGGACTAGCCCCTACGAGCAGTACTTC	CASVGTSPYEQYF
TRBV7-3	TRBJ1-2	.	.	TGTGCCAGCAGCTTAGGGCGAAGCTATGGCTACACCTTC	CASSLGRSYGYTF
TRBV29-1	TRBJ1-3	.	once	TGCAGCGGGTGGGGGAGAAACACCATATATTTT	CSGWGRNTIYF
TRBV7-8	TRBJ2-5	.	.	TGTGCCAGCAGCGCCCCGAGGGACCAAGAGACCCAGTACTTC	CASSAPRDQETQYF
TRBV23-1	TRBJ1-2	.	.	TGCGCCAGCAGTCAGATCGCCAGGGTTTTCCCCCTGCAAGGCTATGGCTACACCTTC	CASSQIARVFPLQGYGYTF
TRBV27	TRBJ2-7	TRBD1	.	TGTGCCAGCAGTTTGGGTTCGGGACAGATAAACTACGAGCAGTACTTC	CASSLGSGQINYEQYF
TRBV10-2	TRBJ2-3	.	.	TGCGCCAGCAGTGAGTCGACTTTATTTGATACGCAGTATTTT	CASSESTLFDTQYF
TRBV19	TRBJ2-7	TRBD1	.	TGTGCCAGTAGTACCGGAGGGACAGGGATCTACGAGCAGTACTTC	CASSTGGTGIYEQYF
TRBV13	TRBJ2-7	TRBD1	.	TGTGCCAGCAGCGAAGGGGGCCCACGCTACGAGCAGTACTTC	CASSEGGPRYEQYF
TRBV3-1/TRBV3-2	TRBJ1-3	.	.	TGTGCCAGCAGCCAGGGACCCTCTGGAAACACCATATATTTT	CASSQGPSGNTIYF
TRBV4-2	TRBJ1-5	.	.	TGTGCCAGCAGCCAAGATATGGGGACTCAGCCCCAGCATTTT	CASSQDMGTQPQHF
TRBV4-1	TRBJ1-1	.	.	TGCGCCAGCAGCCAAGTCGTTTCAAACACTGAAGCTTTCTTT	CASSQVVSNTEAFF